This entry lists 4 T cell receptor beta chains sequenced from one sample in a study of cytomegalovirus exposure and HLA in healthy donors. With 60 Vbeta and 13 Jbeta primers, the PCR was carried out. Sequencing used immunoSEQ multiplex PCR; TCRdb keeps in-frame clones, though not all of them. This sample has 150,000 to 200,000 clones, with 65% to 80% found just once. Sequencing was performed on PBMCs. The source of these receptors is a woman aged 25 to 45 in good health and CMV-seronegative.

V gene TRBV27 combines with J gene TRBJ2-1, with 8 positions matching TRBD2. Germline CDR1 MNHEY, CDR2 SMNVEV (reference sequence). This CDR3 is 15 amino acids long. With V trimmed by 3 bases and J by 4 bases, 5 bases remained unmatched. CDR3 loop: CASSFWASGYNEQFF. The CDR3 DNA reads TGTGCCAGCAGTTTTTGGGCTAGCGGGTACAATGAGCAGTTCTTC.

Concerning this clone itself: Different DNA sequences within this sample yield the same CDR3. The chain uses TRBV9 and TRBJ1-1; D not certain. V lost 1 base to trimming and J lost 3 bases, with 13 bases between them. In germline, CDR1 is SGDLS, CDR2 YYNGEE. This CDR3 has 15 residues. As DNA, the CDR3 is TGTGCCAGCAGCGTAAATCCCTCCGGTGACACTGAAGCTTTCTTT. Translated, it gives CASSVNPSGDTEAFF.

The chain is built from TRBV6-6 and TRBJ1-5, with D tentatively TRBD1 (5 bases). Trimming cost V 7 bases and J 11 bases, with 15 bases left between them. The germline V gene encodes CDR1 MNHNY and CDR2 SVGAGI (reference sequence). The CDR3 is made up of 12 amino acids. The CDR3 reads CASNLGEGTQHF. The CDR3 bases are TGTGCCAGCAACTTAGGGGAGGGGACCCAGCATTTT.

This chain uses TRBV11-3 with TRBJ2-3, with TRBD2 as a possible D gene (5 bases). This CDR3 region has 14 residues. Trimming pared 4 bases from V and 4 bases from J, leaving 12 bases between. CDR1 is SGHNT, CDR2 YENEEA, per germline. The CDR3 loop reads CASSSALASDTQYF. The CDR3 region has the DNA TGTGCCAGCAGCTCAGCCCTAGCCTCAGATACGCAGTATTTT.